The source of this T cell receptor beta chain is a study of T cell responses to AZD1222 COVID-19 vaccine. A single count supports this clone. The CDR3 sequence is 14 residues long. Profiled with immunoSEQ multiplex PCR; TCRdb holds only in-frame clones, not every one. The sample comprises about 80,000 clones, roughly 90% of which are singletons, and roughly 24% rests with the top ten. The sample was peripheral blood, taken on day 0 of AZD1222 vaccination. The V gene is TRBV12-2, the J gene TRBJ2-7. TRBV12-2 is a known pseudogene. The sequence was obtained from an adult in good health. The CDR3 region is CASRDDHLEWEQYF. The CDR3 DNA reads TGTGCAAGTCGCGACGACCACCTGGAATGGGAGCAGTACTTC.